This T cell receptor beta chain derives from a study of cytotoxic CD8 clonotypes in ibrutinib-treated CLL. The V and J ends lost 5 bases and 5 bases respectively, with 15 bases between them. This CDR3 region has 14 residues. Germline V gene lookup returns CDR1 LNHDA and CDR2 SQIVND (reference sequence). About this clone itself: Its antigen is undetermined.

Clones were sequenced by immunoSEQ multiplex PCR, and TCRdb holds only the in-frame ones, with some missing. The sample contains tens of thousands of clones, 60% to 75% of which appear only once. Overall study findings and caveats: Clonality was elevated at ibrutinib response and had returned toward baseline at progression. The study sampled sustained-remission and progressing patients at different times.

The genes are TRBV19 and TRBJ2-5, with a tentative D call TRBD2 (5 bases). The TCR comes from a human donor with chronic lymphocytic leukemia. Source: PBMCs, taken after 12 months of ibrutinib treatment. CDR3: CASSSAGVGETQYF. CDR3 coding DNA: TGTGCCAGTAGTTCGGCCGGGGTAGGGGAGACCCAGTACTTC.